This T cell receptor beta chain was sequenced in a study of Ad26.COV2.S vaccination and SARS-CoV-2 variants. Overall study context: Ad26.COV2.S given intramuscularly, once or twice 56 days apart.

TCRdb keeps only in-frame clones here, not all; method: immunoSEQ multiplex PCR. The sample gives 400,000 to 500,000 clones, 89% of which show up once; over 2.5% is in the top ten. Treatment defined: 19 received Ad26.COV2.S at low or high dose, single or two shots; 5 received placebo; per-sample allocation not given. Each sample was drawn 63 days after the first injection (of vaccine or placebo). The sequencing used peripheral blood, collected in a trial of Ad26.COV2.S vaccine versus placebo. The TCR sequence derives from a person between 18 and 60 years old who received the Ad26.COV2.S COVID-19 vaccine or a placebo.

CDR3 in amino acids: CASSQPLQGPLSEQYF. The CDR3 DNA sequence: TGCGCCAGCAGCCAACCGCTACAGGGGCCCTTAAGCGAGCAGTACTTC. The genes are TRBV4-1 and TRBJ2-7; 7 bases agree with TRBD1. The CDR3 length is 16 residues. The V and J ends lost 2 bases and 6 bases, in that order; junction bases with no gene match: 13. The germline V gene has CDR1 MGHRA and CDR2 YSYEKL.